A single sample is the source of the 23 T cell receptor beta chains below, sequenced in a study of blood T cells in healthy people across ages. Together with a sample-barcoded 5' primer, a J-beta primer mix was included in a second PCR lasting 7 to 11 cycles. TCRdb passed the 5' RACE reads through MiXCR, listing each CDR3 protein once. This sample yields approximately 900,000 distinct CDR3 sequences, of which roughly 29% are seen a single time; around 9.6% belongs to the top ten. The same specimen was also included in a second study, on T cells of mothers and their children.

The sequencing input was blood. Every receptor here comes from a woman between 40 and 50 years old in good health.

At least ten counts were recorded for this clonotype. V gene TRBV6-1 combines with J gene TRBJ1-2; weak D call: TRBD1 (5 bases). V gave up 2 bases and J gave up 2 bases, with 12 bases separating them. Germline CDR1 MNHNS, CDR2 SASEGT. CDR3 size: 15 residues. CDR3 nucleotide sequence: TGTGCCAGCAGTGAATCCAGTGGGGGAAACTATGGCTACACCTTC. Translated: CASSESSGGNYGYTF.

Ten or more counts support this clonotype. The chain recombines TRBV6-2 or TRBV6-3 with TRBJ2-6; a weak D match, TRBD1 (5 bases). CDR3 length equals 15 residues. The germline gives CDR1 MNHEY, CDR2 SVGEGT. Trimming shortened V by 8 bases and J by 2 bases, and 13 bases separated the two germline ends. CDR3 sequence reads: CASSIQGTGANVLTF. The DNA for the CDR3 is TGTGCCAGCTCAATCCAGGGTACTGGGGCCAACGTCCTGACTTTC.

With respect to this clonotype: A much larger clone lies a single base off, so this may be a read error. J is TRBJ2-1 and V is TRBV3-1, with D maybe TRBD2 (5 bases). The CDR3 is made up of 14 amino acids. Germline V gene data show CDR1 as LGHDT and CDR2 as YNNKEL (reference sequence). Trimming removed 8 bases at V and 13 bases at J, with 24 bases between. The CDR3 bases are TGTGCCAGCGGGAGAAGCGGAGCCCAAGAGACCCAGTTCTTC. It specifies CASGRSGAQETQFF.

This CDR3 reads CASSLRTGMVYF. The CDR3 coding sequence is TGTGCCAGCAGCCTCAGGACAGGAATGGTGTACTTC. The chain uses TRBV7-9 and TRBJ2-5, with 7 bases that match TRBD1. Germline assignment: CDR1 SEHNR and CDR2 FQNEAQ (reference sequence). The CDR3 is made up of 12 amino acids. V shed 5 bases and J 13 bases; nucleotides not matched to a gene: 10.

The chain couples TRBV7-3 to TRBJ2-1, with D possibly called TRBD1 or TRBD2 (5 bases each). The germline V and J ends were trimmed by 7 bases and 2 bases, with 21 bases remaining between them. The CDR3 contains 17 residues. Germline values: CDR1 SGHTA, CDR2 FQGTGA. The CDR3 protein is CASNPRGRGRAYNEQFF. In nucleotides, the CDR3 is TGTGCCAGCAACCCTAGGGGCCGGGGTAGGGCCTACAATGAGCAGTTCTTC. The whole variable domain, filled in from reference TRBV7-3 and TRBJ2-1, reads GAGVSQTPSNKVTEKGKYVELRCDPISGHTALYWYRQSLGQGPEFLIYFQGTGAADDSGLPNDRFFAVRPEGSVSTLKIQRTERGDSAVYLCASNPRGRGRAYNEQFFGPGTRLTVL.

The chain is built from TRBV25-1 and TRBJ1-5; a weak D match, TRBD1 (6 bases). The V gene's germline CDR1 is MGHDK and CDR2 SYGVNS. V lost 4 bases, J lost 4 bases, and 11 bases lay in between. The CDR3 has 14 residues. The CDR3 DNA reads TGTGCCAGCAGTGCAATCGGACAGAATCAGCCCCAGCATTTT. Translated: CASSAIGQNQPQHF.

The chain has TRBV7-2 and TRBJ1-5; D is ambiguous. The CDR3 covers 14 residues. The V end lost 2 bases, the J end lost 3 bases, and 8 bases lay between the germline ends. CDR1 is SGHTA and CDR2 is FQGNSA in the germline V gene. CDR3 loop: CASSLISANQPQHF. The CDR3 DNA reads as TGTGCCAGCAGCTTAATATCCGCCAATCAGCCCCAGCATTTT.

This clonotype has at least ten counts. V usage is TRBV12-3 or TRBV12-4 and J usage is TRBJ2-1; TRBD1 matches at 9 bases. V shed 7 bases and J 3 bases; nucleotides not matched to a gene: 7. The CDR3 is 15 amino acids. The CDR3 spells CASTPGQGHYNEQFF. The DNA for the CDR3 is TGTGCCAGCACTCCGGGACAGGGACACTACAATGAGCAGTTCTTC.

This clonotype was seen many times. The chain carries TRBV29-1 and TRBJ2-7, with D unclear. CDR3 size: 12 residues. The V gene's germline CDR1 is SQVTM and CDR2 ANQGSEA. Trimming removed 5 bases from V and 4 bases from J, with 12 bases in between. The CDR3 bases are TGCAGCGTTTGGATGGACGAATACGAGCAGTACTTC. This sequence encodes CSVWMDEYEQYF.

This clonotype was detected ten times or more. The chain joins TRBV20-1 to TRBJ2-7, with D possibly being TRBD1 or TRBD2 (5 bases each). V lost 5 bases, J lost 6 bases, and 20 bases lay in between. The germline V gene encodes CDR1 DFQATT and CDR2 SNEGSKA (reference sequence). The CDR3 length is 14 residues. The CDR3 is CSAPVRGAGSEQYF. CDR3 nucleotides: TGCAGTGCTCCAGTTAGGGGTGCTGGGAGCGAGCAGTACTTC.

This clonotype was seen more than once but under ten times. One base away lies a much larger clone, so this may be a sequencing read error. The chain has TRBV7-2 and TRBJ2-3; D ambiguous. The CDR3 length is 14 residues. The germline gives CDR1 SGHTA, CDR2 FQGNSA. The CDR3 here is CASSLGHSTDMQYF. The CDR3 coding sequence is TGTGCCAGCAGCTTAGGACATTCCACAGATATGCAGTATTTT.

The sample holds a few counts of this clonotype. V gene TRBV20-1 combines with J gene TRBJ2-5, with D maybe TRBD1 (6 bases). Germline CDR1 reads DFQATT; CDR2 reads SNEGSKA (reference sequence). Between the trimmed V and J ends, which lost 0 bases and 2 bases, there was a span of 10 bases. This CDR3 region has 14 residues. CDR3 in amino acids: CSARDGGRQETQYF. For the CDR3, the DNA is TGCAGTGCTAGAGATGGGGGCAGACAAGAGACCCAGTACTTC.

V gene TRBV6-2 or TRBV6-3 combines with J gene TRBJ2-3; possibly TRBD1 or TRBD2 for D (5 bases each). The CDR3 sequence is 14 residues long. Trimming took off 0 bases at V and 1 base at J, with 5 bases between the two ends. Germline V gene data show CDR1 as MNHEY and CDR2 as SVGEGT. CDR3 region: CASSYSGRTDTQYF. In DNA form, the CDR3 reads TGTGCCAGCAGTTACTCGGGACGCACAGATACGCAGTATTTT.

This clonotype was counted many times. The rearrangement links TRBV5-5 to TRBJ2-7, with D uncertain. Trimming removed 4 bases from V and 2 bases from J, with 10 bases in between. The germline gives CDR1 SGHKS, CDR2 YYEKEE (reference sequence). The CDR3 has 13 residues. The CDR3 here is CASSPADPYEQYF. CDR3 DNA sequence: TGTGCCAGCAGCCCCGCGGACCCCTACGAGCAGTACTTC.

For this clonotype: A much more abundant neighbour one base away suggests this may be a read error. This chain links TRBV7-8 with TRBJ2-7, with 8 bases fitting TRBD1. The CDR3 is 14 amino acids. V lost 8 bases to trimming and J lost 5 bases; unmatched junction nucleotides: 11. Germline V lookup: CDR1 SGHVS, CDR2 FQNEAQ. CDR3 amino acids: CASGLNQGANEQYF. The CDR3 DNA reads as TGTGCCAGCGGCCTTAATCAGGGGGCGAACGAGCAGTACTTC.

This clonotype was recorded many times. This sequence joins TRBV29-1 and TRBJ1-3; D remains ambiguous. Trimming pared 6 bases from V and 0 bases from J, leaving 9 bases between. From germline, CDR1 is SQVTM and CDR2 ANQGSEA. CDR3 length: 13 residues. CDR3 protein: CSVHFLSGNTIYF. The CDR3, as DNA: TGCAGCGTACACTTTCTCTCTGGAAACACCATATATTTT.

This clonotype turned up a few times. Written as DNA, the CDR3 is TGTGCCAGCAGCTTAGGTGCTAGGGGCATCTCCTACGAGCAGTACTTC. Protein product: CASSLGARGISYEQYF. The chain combines TRBV7-2 with TRBJ2-7; tentatively, D is TRBD1 (5 bases). This CDR3 is built from 16 residues. The ends were cut back, 1 base at V and 0 bases at J, with 13 bases in the middle. CDR1 is SGHTA, CDR2 FQGNSA, per germline.

Ten or more counts support this clonotype. The chain joins TRBV18 to TRBJ2-3; 12 bases fit TRBD2. The CDR3 loop spans 16 amino acids. Germline CDR1 and CDR2: KGHSH and LQKENI. The ends lost 3 bases at V and 3 bases at J; junction bases unmatched: 4. The CDR3 loop reads CASSPGLAGPTDTQYF. The CDR3 region has the DNA TGTGCCAGCTCACCCGGACTAGCGGGGCCTACAGATACGCAGTATTTT.

To note about this clonotype: A read error may explain this, as a much larger clone is one base away. The CDR3 reads CTISESWTPNYGYTF. CDR3 sequence (DNA): TGTACCATCAGTGAGTCTTGGACACCGAACTATGGCTACACCTTC. The V call is TRBV10-3, the J call TRBJ1-2; D possibly corresponds to TRBD1 (5 bases). The CDR3 has 15 residues. CDR1 is ENHRY, CDR2 SYGVKD, per germline.

On this clonotype: This could be a read error, since a much larger clone is one nucleotide away. The chain employs TRBV6-5 and TRBJ2-5, with D possibly TRBD2 on 6 matching bases. This CDR3 spans 14 amino acids. The germline CDR1 and CDR2 sequences are MNHEY and SVGAGI. With 5 bases removed from V and 11 bases from J, the gap between germline ends came to 21 bases. The CDR3 bases are TGTGCCAGCAGTCCGGGATCCTCGGGGGTGAAGCAGTACTTC. This translates into CASSPGSSGVKQYF.

This clonotype was seen a single time. The J gene is TRBJ2-1, the V gene TRBV24-1; D is undetermined. In germline, CDR1 is KGHDR, CDR2 SFDVKD. The CDR3 runs to 14 residues. Trimming pared 2 bases from V and 7 bases from J, leaving 11 bases between. CDR3 nucleotide sequence: TGTGCCACCAGTGATTCGGCCCCACAAAATGAGCAGTTCTTC. Protein: CATSDSAPQNEQFF.

This chain connects TRBV28 to TRBJ2-4; 8 bases are shared with TRBD2. The J call is in doubt because the DNA end fits TRBJ2-7 better. This CDR3 spans 16 amino acids. The germline CDR1 and CDR2 sequences are MDHEN and SYDVKM. The CDR3 bases are TGTGCCAGCAGTTCCCTGGGGAGCGGGGGACACTACGAGCAGTACTTC. This codes for CASSSLGSGGHYEQYF.

The chain recombines TRBV20-1 with TRBJ2-1; D gene uncertain. The CDR3 is 14 amino acids. Trimming cost V 5 bases and J 0 bases, with 11 bases left between them. CDR1 DFQATT and CDR2 SNEGSKA come from the germline V gene (reference sequence). CDR3 sequence: CSAPVLSSYNEQFF. The DNA of the CDR3 is TGCAGTGCTCCCGTCCTGAGCTCCTACAATGAGCAGTTCTTC.